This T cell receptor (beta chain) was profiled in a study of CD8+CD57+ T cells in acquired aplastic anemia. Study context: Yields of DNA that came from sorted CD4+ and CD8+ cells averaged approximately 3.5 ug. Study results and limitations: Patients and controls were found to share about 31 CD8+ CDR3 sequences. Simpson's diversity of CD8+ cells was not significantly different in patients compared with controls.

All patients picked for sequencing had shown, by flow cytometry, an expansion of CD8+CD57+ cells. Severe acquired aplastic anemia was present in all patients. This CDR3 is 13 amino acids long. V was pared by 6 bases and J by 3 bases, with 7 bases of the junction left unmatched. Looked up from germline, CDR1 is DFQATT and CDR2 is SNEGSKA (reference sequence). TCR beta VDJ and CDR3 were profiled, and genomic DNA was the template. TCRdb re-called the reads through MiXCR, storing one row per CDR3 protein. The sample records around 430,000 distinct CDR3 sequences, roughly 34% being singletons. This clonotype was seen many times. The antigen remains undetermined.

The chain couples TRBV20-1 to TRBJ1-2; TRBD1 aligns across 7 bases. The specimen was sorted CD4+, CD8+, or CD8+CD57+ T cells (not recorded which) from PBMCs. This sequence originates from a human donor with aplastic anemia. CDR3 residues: CSAKGGFDYGYTF. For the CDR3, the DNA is TGCAGTGCGAAAGGGGGCTTTGACTATGGCTACACCTTC.